This TCR beta chain originates from a study of shared clonotypes between healthy human individuals. Sequencing was performed with immunoSEQ multiplex PCR; in TCRdb, only in-frame clones are kept and a portion is missing. The sample shows roughly 500,000 clones, approximately 80% of them seen only once. The CDR3 contains 17 residues. Between the trimmed V and J ends, which lost 4 bases and 1 base, there was a span of 14 bases. Germline CDR1 is LNHDA and CDR2 is SQIVND (reference sequence). The specimen was PBMCs. This TCR was recovered from a woman in her 40s in good health. Some clones in this sample may be carry-over from other donors' samples. This chain joins TRBV19 and TRBJ2-6; unclear D gene. The CDR3 region is CASSKAAWVSGANVLTF. As DNA, the CDR3 is TGTGCCAGTAGTAAGGCCGCGTGGGTATCTGGGGCCAACGTCCTGACTTTC.